The sample holds a few counts of the clone carrying this T cell receptor beta chain. The data originate from a study of regulatory T cells in long-lasting Graves disease. Through Arm-PCR of CDR3 regions and iRepertoire HTBI primers, TCR beta libraries were built. TCRdb re-called the multiplex PCR reads through MiXCR, storing one row per CDR3 protein. Counted here are some 430,000 distinct CDR3 sequences, 20% to 25% occurring once; the ten biggest clones make up roughly 7%. This CDR3 contains 14 residues. The V gene's germline CDR1 is SEHNR and CDR2 FQNEAQ (reference sequence). With 0 bases removed from V and 7 bases from J, the gap between germline ends came to 12 bases. Time point indicated: persistent/refractory GD, antithyroid drugs over 5 years with positive TRAb. The TCR library was made from RNA that had been extracted from PBMCs in TRIzol.

The sequencing here drew on peripheral blood mononuclear cells (PBMCs), taken when the disease was refractory, from a patient treated with antithyroid drugs. The chain carries TRBV7-9 and TRBJ2-5; no clear D. This receptor was taken from a female donor with Graves disease. The CDR3 region has the DNA TGTGCCAGCAGCTTAGCGCATGGAGACGCGACCCAGTACTTC. Encoded protein: CASSLAHGDATQYF.